This T cell receptor (beta chain) was sequenced during a study of preoperative IRX-2 immunotherapy in early breast cancer (dated by TCRdb to about 2019). Regarding this clone: Its recognized antigen is unknown. It has no much larger one-base neighbor in the sample; base qualities were not kept.

After removal of 5 bases from V and 1 base from J, the junction retains 6 bases not matched to a gene. Taken from cysteine to phenylalanine, the CDR3 has 15 residues. Left in the record is the CDR3 DNA by itself, 45 bases read in frame from the first base. Per the germline V gene, MNHGY is the CDR1 and SAAAGT is the CDR2. Libraries were prepared through the immunoSEQ multiplex PCR assay. The table was pulled from immuneACCESS by TCRdb, which kept in-frame rearrangements only. Such tables lose some clones; where checked, under half of the loss comes from unresolved V genes, and the rest has no known cause. Present in this sample are approximately 98,000 clones, about nine tenths of which were seen just once. Together, the top ten hold roughly 2% of the sample. This specimen's treatment or condition label, per the study, means: preoperative locoregional IRX-2 cytokine immunotherapy. The samples were obtained from a phase Ib study that tested preoperative, locoregional IRX-2 cytokine immunotherapy designed to prime immune responses. Patients with early-stage breast cancer who were given IRX-2 before surgery served as donors.

This TCR came from a human donor with breast cancer. The source was tumor tissue, collected after IRX-2 immunotherapy. The chain is made from TRBV6-8 and TRBJ2-7; TRBD1 matches 9 bases in the middle. DNA sequence: TGTGCCAGCAGTCGTGGACAGGGGAGTTCCTACGAGCAGTACTTC. Protein translation: CASSRGQGSSYEQYF.